Listed here is a single T cell receptor (beta chain). With 4 bases clipped from V and 2 bases from J, the junction kept 8 bases outside the gene matches. CDR3 size: 17 residues. The germline CDR1 and CDR2 sequences are SGHNT and YYREEE (reference sequence). These data are taken from a study of CD8 T cells in Susac syndrome. The multiple sclerosis control group consisted of treatment-naive patients whose relapsing-remitting disease, which was either stable or active, fulfilled revised McDonald criteria. With random hexamers, 0.5 to 1 ug RNA was reverse transcribed. In TCRdb, the immunoSEQ multiplex PCR reads were re-called with MiXCR into one record per CDR3 protein. The table shows 150,000 to 200,000 distinct CDR3 sequences, with nearly 95% occurring only once.

This chain uses TRBV5-4 with TRBJ2-5, with TRBD2 matching over 13 bases. The sequence derives from a human donor with multiple sclerosis. The specimen sequenced was CD4+ T cells from PBMCs. The CDR3 sequence: CASSSGLAGDWQETQYF. The CDR3 coding sequence is TGTGCCAGCAGCAGCGGACTAGCGGGAGATTGGCAAGAGACCCAGTACTTC.